What follows are 10 T cell receptor beta chains derived from one specimen sequenced in a study of T cell changes during pregnancy in multiple sclerosis. Profiling relied on immunoSEQ multiplex PCR, and the TCRdb table lists in-frame clones only, not all of them. The sample carries roughly 74,000 clones, around nine tenths recorded once. The input for sequencing was peripheral blood, taken before pregnancy. These TCRs come from a female donor with multiple sclerosis, enrolled in a pregnancy study.

V and J are TRBV15 and TRBJ1-1, with D maybe TRBD1 (5 bases). Germline V gene sequence: CDR1 LNHNV, CDR2 YYDKDF (reference sequence). Trimming removed 0 bases at V and 2 bases at J, with 13 bases between. The CDR3 is made up of 16 amino acids. For the CDR3, the DNA is TGTGCCACCAGCAGAGATTATGGGGCGGATAACACTGAAGCTTTCTTT. Its translation: CATSRDYGADNTEAFF.

In this sample, this clone turned up a few times. Other DNA sequences of this sample code for an identical CDR3. The chain employs TRBV6-1 and TRBJ2-3; 11 bases are a match to TRBD2. Per the germline V gene, CDR1 is MNHNS and CDR2 is SASEGT. The CDR3 consists of 15 residues. Germline trimming cut 6 bases from V and 0 bases from J; bases unmatched to any gene: 2. The CDR3: CASRGLAASTDTQYF. CDR3 nucleotides: TGTGCCAGCAGGGGACTAGCGGCTAGCACAGATACGCAGTATTTT.

This chain uses TRBV7-8 with TRBJ1-5, with 10 bases lining up with TRBD1. V lost 3 bases to trimming and J lost 3 bases; unmatched junction nucleotides: 2. CDR3 length: 15 residues. CDR1 SGHVS and CDR2 FQNEAQ come from the germline V gene. CDR3 nucleotide sequence: TGTGCCAGCAGCTTGACAGGGGGCTCCAATCAGCCCCAGCATTTT. Encoded protein: CASSLTGGSNQPQHF.

V and J are TRBV11-2 and TRBJ1-3, with D perhaps TRBD1 (6 bases). Trimming shortened V by 5 bases and J by 4 bases, and 12 bases separated the two germline ends. Germline V gene lookup returns CDR1 SGHAT and CDR2 FQNNGV. The CDR3 is 14 residues long. The CDR3 sequence is CASSHTGSGNTIYF. In DNA, the CDR3 is TGTGCCAGCAGCCATACAGGGAGCGGAAACACCATATATTTT.

J is TRBJ1-5 and V is TRBV7-6; D gene unclear. The CDR3 spans 16 residues. CDR1 is SGHVS and CDR2 is FNYEAQ in the germline V gene. Trimming pared 0 bases from V and 2 bases from J, leaving 11 bases between. The DNA of the CDR3 is TGTGCCAGCAGCTTAGCGGCCCCCGGAGGCAATCAGCCCCAGCATTTT. This sequence encodes CASSLAAPGGNQPQHF. Looking up the rest from reference TRBV7-6 and TRBJ1-5 gives the full variable domain: GAGVSQSPRYKVTKRGQDVALRCDPISGHVSLYWYRQALGQGPEFLTYFNYEAQQDKSGLPNDRFSAERPEGSISTLTIQRTEQRDSAMYRCASSLAAPGGNQPQHFGDGTRLSIL.

This chain joins TRBV7-9 and TRBJ2-7, with a tentative D call TRBD1 (5 bases). This CDR3 is 17 amino acids long. Germline CDR1 reads SEHNR; CDR2 reads FQNEAQ (reference sequence). V lost 5 bases and J 1 base, leaving 21 bases between the germline ends. In DNA, the CDR3 is TGTGCCAGCAGCCCGCTACCTATAGGGGCTACTTCCTACGAGCAGTACTTC. Amino acids: CASSPLPIGATSYEQYF.

The V call is TRBV15, the J call TRBJ1-1, with 7 bases fitting TRBD1. The junction had 3 bases not matched to a gene; V was cut back by 5 bases and J by 0 bases. The CDR3 length is 14 residues. CDR1 is LNHNV, CDR2 YYDKDF, per germline (reference sequence). The CDR3 DNA sequence: TGTGCCACCAGCCGGGACAGCCTGAACACTGAAGCTTTCTTT. Protein sequence: CATSRDSLNTEAFF.

The CDR3, as DNA: TGTGCCAGTAGTCCCTTAGTGACAGGGGGGAACGAAAAACTGTTTTTT. Encoded protein: CASSPLVTGGNEKLFF. This rearrangement joins TRBV27 to TRBJ1-4, with 9 positions matching TRBD1. The CDR3 is 16 residues long. CDR1 is MNHEY and CDR2 is SMNVEV in the germline V gene (reference sequence). With V trimmed by 9 bases and J by 8 bases, 16 bases remained unmatched.

This chain links TRBV6-1 with TRBJ2-7; TRBD2 agrees at 11 bases. The junction had 17 bases not matched to a gene; V was cut back by 4 bases and J by 0 bases. CDR1 MNHNS and CDR2 SASEGT come from the germline V gene. The CDR3 is made up of 20 amino acids. This CDR3 reads CASSASVAGGPTLSSYEQYF. The CDR3 DNA is TGTGCCAGCAGTGCTTCGGTAGCGGGAGGGCCAACCTTGAGCTCCTACGAGCAGTACTTC.

V usage is TRBV6-5 and J usage is TRBJ1-2; 7 nucleotides match TRBD1. V shed 2 bases, J shed 4 bases, and the junction held 1 base outside the gene matches. Germline CDR1 MNHEY, CDR2 SVGAGI. The CDR3 runs to 13 residues. The CDR3 DNA reads as TGTGCCAGCAGTTACGACAGGGCCTATGGCTACACCTTC. Protein product: CASSYDRAYGYTF.